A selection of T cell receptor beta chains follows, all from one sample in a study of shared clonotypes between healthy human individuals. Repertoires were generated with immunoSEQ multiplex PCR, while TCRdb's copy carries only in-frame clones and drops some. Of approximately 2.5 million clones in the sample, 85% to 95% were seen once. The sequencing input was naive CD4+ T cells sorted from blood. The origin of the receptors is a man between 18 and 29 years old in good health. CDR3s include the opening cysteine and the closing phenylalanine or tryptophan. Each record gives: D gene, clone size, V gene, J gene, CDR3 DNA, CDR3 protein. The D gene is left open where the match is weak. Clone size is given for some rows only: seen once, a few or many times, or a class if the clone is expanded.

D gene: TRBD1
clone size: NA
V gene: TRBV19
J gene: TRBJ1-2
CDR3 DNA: TGTGCCAGCGGGACAGGGAAAGACTATGGCTACACCTTC
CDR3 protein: CASGTGKDYGYTF

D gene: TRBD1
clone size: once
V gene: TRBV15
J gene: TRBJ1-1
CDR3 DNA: TGTGCCACCACCCGGATTGACAGGGATCACACTGAAGCTTTCTTT
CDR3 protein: CATTRIDRDHTEAFF

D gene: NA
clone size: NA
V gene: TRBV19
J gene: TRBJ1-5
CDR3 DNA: TGTGCCAGTAGTCCAGGATGGAACGTCAATCAGCCCCAGCATTTT
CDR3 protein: CASSPGWNVNQPQHF

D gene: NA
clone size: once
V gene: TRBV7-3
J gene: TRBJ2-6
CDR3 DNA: TGTGCCAGCAGCTCGCACTCTGGTGGGCAGGGTCTATGCTCTGGGGCCAACGTCCTGACTTTC
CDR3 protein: CASSSHSGGQGLCSGANVLTF

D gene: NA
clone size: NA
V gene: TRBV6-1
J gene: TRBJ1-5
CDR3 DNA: TGTGCCAGCAGTGAGGGGAGAAATAGCAATCAGCCCCAGCATTTT
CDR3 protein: CASSEGRNSNQPQHF

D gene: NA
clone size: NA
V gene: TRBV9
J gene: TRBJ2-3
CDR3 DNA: TGTGCCAGCAGCCCCAGACTCAGCACAGATACGCAGTATTTT
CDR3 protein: CASSPRLSTDTQYF

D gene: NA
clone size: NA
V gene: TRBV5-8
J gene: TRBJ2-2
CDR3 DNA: TGTGCCAGCAGCAATCGGAACACCGGGGAGCTGTTTTTT
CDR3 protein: CASSNRNTGELFF

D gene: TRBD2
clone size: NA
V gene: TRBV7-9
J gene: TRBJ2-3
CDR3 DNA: TGTGCCAGCAGCTGGACTAGCGGCACAGATACGCAGTATTTT
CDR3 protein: CASSWTSGTDTQYF

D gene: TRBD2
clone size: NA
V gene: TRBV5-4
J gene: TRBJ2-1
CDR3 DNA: TGTGCCAGCAGCTTGGACCTAGCGGGGACGAATGAGCAGTTCTTC
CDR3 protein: CASSLDLAGTNEQFF

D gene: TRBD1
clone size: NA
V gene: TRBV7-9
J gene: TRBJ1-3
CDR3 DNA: TGTGCCAGCAGCCACCCCGGGACAGGGCAAAGTAAGGGGAACACCATATATTTT
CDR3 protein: CASSHPGTGQSKGNTIYF

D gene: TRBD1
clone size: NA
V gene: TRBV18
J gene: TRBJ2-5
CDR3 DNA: TGTGCCAGCTCACTAAGCAGGACAGGGTGGGAGCAGTACTTC
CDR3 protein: CASSLSRTGWEQYF

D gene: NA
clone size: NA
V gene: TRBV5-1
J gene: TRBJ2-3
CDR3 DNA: TGCGCCAGCAGCTTGGACTATAGCACAGATACGCAGTATTTT
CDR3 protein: CASSLDYSTDTQYF

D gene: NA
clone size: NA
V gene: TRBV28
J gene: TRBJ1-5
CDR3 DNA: TGTGCCAGCAGTTTGATGGGGGTAACTCAGCCCCAGCATTTT
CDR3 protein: CASSLMGVTQPQHF

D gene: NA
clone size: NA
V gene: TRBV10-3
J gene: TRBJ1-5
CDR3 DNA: TGTGCCATCAGTGAGTCTGGCAGTTCGCATCAGCCCCAGCATTTT
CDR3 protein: CAISESGSSHQPQHF

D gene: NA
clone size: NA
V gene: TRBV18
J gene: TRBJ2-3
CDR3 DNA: TGTGCCAGCTCACCAATGAGTGAGGGGGATACGCAGTATTTT
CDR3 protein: CASSPMSEGDTQYF

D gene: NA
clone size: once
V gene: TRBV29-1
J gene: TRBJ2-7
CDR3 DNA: TGCAGCGTTCAGGACAGCTACGAGCAGTACTTC
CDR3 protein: CSVQDSYEQYF